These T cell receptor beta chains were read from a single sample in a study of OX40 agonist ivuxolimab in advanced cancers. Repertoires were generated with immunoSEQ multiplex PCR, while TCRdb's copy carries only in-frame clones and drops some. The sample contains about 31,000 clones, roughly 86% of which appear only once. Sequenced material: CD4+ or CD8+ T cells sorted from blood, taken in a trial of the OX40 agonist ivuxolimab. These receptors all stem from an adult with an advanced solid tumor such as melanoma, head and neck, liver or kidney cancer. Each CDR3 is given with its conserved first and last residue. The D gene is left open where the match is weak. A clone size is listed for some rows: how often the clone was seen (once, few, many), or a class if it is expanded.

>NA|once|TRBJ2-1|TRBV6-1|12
TGTGCCAGCAGTTCCTTCTTCAATGAGCAGTTCTTC
CASSSFFNEQFF
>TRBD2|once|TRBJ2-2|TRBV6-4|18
TGTGCCAGCAGTGACAGGAGACTAGCGGGCGAGAACACCGGGGAGCTGTTTTTT
CASSDRRLAGENTGELFF
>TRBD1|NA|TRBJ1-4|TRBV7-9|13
TGTGCCAGTAAGGGACAGGTGGCTGAAAAACTGTTTTTT
CASKGQVAEKLFF
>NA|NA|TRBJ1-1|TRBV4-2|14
TGTGCCAGCAGCCAAACCGGGACGAACACTGAAGCTTTCTTT
CASSQTGTNTEAFF
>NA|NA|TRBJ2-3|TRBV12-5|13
TGTGCTAGTCGTGCTAGCGAGGTAGATACGCAGTATTTT
CASRASEVDTQYF
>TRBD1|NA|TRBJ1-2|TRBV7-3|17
TGTGCCAGCAGCTTGCCCGGGACAGGGGATCCCGACTATGGCTACACCTTC
CASSLPGTGDPDYGYTF
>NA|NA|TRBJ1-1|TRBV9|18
TGTGCCAGCAGCGCGCAGTTTCGGACGGGAGTGGGGAGTGCTGAAGCTTTCTTT
CASSAQFRTGVGSAEAFF
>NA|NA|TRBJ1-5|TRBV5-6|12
TGTGCCAGCAGCTCCCAGGATCAGCCCCAGCATTTT
CASSSQDQPQHF
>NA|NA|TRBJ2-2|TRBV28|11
TGTGCCAGCAGTTTCCCCGGGGAGCTGTTTTTT
CASSFPGELFF
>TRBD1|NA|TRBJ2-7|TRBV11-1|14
TGTGCCAGCAGCTTAGGTCCAGGGGGCTACGAGCAGTACTTC
CASSLGPGGYEQYF